These 16 T cell receptor beta chains share one sample of origin, sequenced in a study of CD8+CD57+ T cells in acquired aplastic anemia. Genomic DNA, serving as template, underwent TCR beta VDJ and CDR3 profiling. TCRdb fed the reads into MiXCR, producing one record per CDR3 protein. This table holds about 190,000 distinct CDR3 sequences, approximately 50% found once. Sample: sorted CD4+, CD8+, or CD8+CD57+ T cells (not recorded which) from PBMCs. The source of these receptors is a human donor in good health, serving as a control.

In regard to this clonotype: Relative to the germline gene, one junction end is altered; a read error may explain this. V usage is TRBV7-7 and J usage is TRBJ2-1, with unresolved D. The germline V gene encodes CDR1 SSHAT and CDR2 FNYEAQ (reference sequence). This CDR3 is built from 15 residues. The CDR3: CASSLVGSPYDEQFF. The CDR3 DNA reads as TGTGCTAGCAGCTTAGTCGGCAGCCCTTACGATGAGCAGTTCTTC.

This clonotype has just a few counts. J is TRBJ2-5 and V is TRBV19, with 9 positions matching TRBD1. The CDR3 contains 14 residues. CDR1 is LNHDA, CDR2 SQIVND, per germline (reference sequence). The J segment lost 3 bases and the V segment lost 9 bases, leaving 8 bases of the junction unmatched. CDR3 in DNA: TGTGCCAGCCTCCGACAGGGGGGGAAAGAGACCCAGTACTTC. Its translation is CASLRQGGKETQYF.

The chain uses TRBV29-1 and TRBJ2-5, with D uncertain. The length of the CDR3 is 14 residues. Trimming stripped 5 bases from V and 2 bases from J, with 15 bases between. Germline CDR1 SQVTM, CDR2 ANQGSEA. The CDR3 is CSVPLDTLQETQYF. The CDR3 DNA is TGCAGCGTTCCTCTCGATACATTACAAGAGACCCAGTACTTC.

This clonotype came up many times. The chain combines TRBV19 with TRBJ1-6, with 7 bases aligning to TRBD1. Germline lookup yields CDR1 LNHDA and CDR2 SQIVND (reference sequence). The CDR3 contains 16 residues. Trimming took 5 bases from V and 13 from J; bases not matched to a gene: 17. CDR3 sequence: CASSPYRGTQSVPLHF. As DNA, the CDR3 is TGTGCCAGTAGTCCATACAGGGGAACCCAATCTGTCCCCCTCCACTTT.

As to this clonotype: One junction end disagrees with the germline gene, perhaps due to a read error. Here the CDR3 reads CASGKRTQVTQYF. CDR3 coding DNA: TGTGCTAGCGGTAAGCGCACCCAAGTGACCCAGTACTTC. The rearrangement links TRBV7-7 to TRBJ2-5; D might be TRBD2 (6 bases). CDR3 length equals 13 residues. Germline V gene lookup returns CDR1 SSHAT and CDR2 FNYEAQ (reference sequence).

V and J are TRBV2 and TRBJ1-3; D unresolved. Germline V gene sequence: CDR1 SNHLY, CDR2 FYNNEI. V was shortened by 8 bases and J by 0 bases, with 14 bases between the two germline ends. This CDR3 comprises 15 residues. As DNA, the CDR3 is TGTGCCAGCGGGTCAAGTATAGGCTCTGGAAACACCATATATTTT. It encodes CASGSSIGSGNTIYF.

The sample holds many counts of this clonotype. V gene TRBV19 combines with J gene TRBJ2-3; D unresolved. The V end was cut by 6 bases, the J end by 1 base, with 2 bases between. The germline V gene has CDR1 LNHDA and CDR2 SQIVND (reference sequence). CDR3 length: 11 amino acids. The CDR3 sequence is CASSRTDTQYF. CDR3 bases: TGTGCCAGTAGCCGCACAGATACGCAGTATTTT. The full variable domain, in which reference TRBV19 and TRBJ2-3 provide the parts outside the CDR3, is DGGITQSPKYLFRKEGQNVTLSCEQNLNHDAMYWYRQDPGQGLRLIYYSQIVNDFQKGDIAEGYSVSREKKESFPLTVTSAQKNPTAFYLCASSRTDTQYFGPGTRLTVL.

The chain recombines TRBV20-1 with TRBJ1-6; D is perhaps TRBD1 (6 bases). Trimming took off 6 bases at V and 7 bases at J, with 16 bases between the two ends. There are 14 residues in the CDR3. Per germline, CDR1 DFQATT and CDR2 SNEGSKA (reference sequence). This CDR3 is CSAQDSWANSPLHF. The CDR3 DNA sequence: TGCAGTGCCCAGGACAGTTGGGCCAATTCACCCCTCCACTTT.

The rearrangement joins TRBV14 to TRBJ2-7, with TRBD2 matching 8 bases. CDR3 length: 15 residues. The V and J ends lost 6 bases and 0 bases, in that order; junction bases with no gene match: 7. Per germline, CDR1 SGHDN and CDR2 FVKESK. CDR3 in amino acids: CASSPVSGASYEQYF. The CDR3, as DNA: TGTGCCAGCAGTCCAGTTAGCGGGGCCTCCTACGAGCAGTACTTC. Filled out from reference TRBV14 and TRBJ2-7, the complete variable domain reads EAGVTQFPSHSVIEKGQTVTLRCDPISGHDNLYWYRRVMGKEIKFLLHFVKESKQDESGMPNNRFLAERTGGTYSTLKVQPAELEDSGVYFCASSPVSGASYEQYFGPGTRLTVT.

The chain employs TRBV6-2 or TRBV6-3 and TRBJ1-4, with D possibly matching TRBD1 (5 bases). The germline V gene has CDR1 MNHEY and CDR2 SVGEGT. The CDR3 is 15 residues long. The V and J ends lost 7 bases and 4 bases respectively, with 16 bases between them. The CDR3 DNA reads TGTGCCAGCACTACCTCAGGGTCAATTAATGAAAAACTGTTTTTT. It specifies CASTTSGSINEKLFF.

The V call is TRBV20-1, the J call TRBJ2-2; D possibly uses TRBD1 or TRBD2 (6 bases each). V lost 3 bases, J lost 3 bases, and 17 bases lay in between. The CDR3 has 16 amino acids. Germline CDR1 DFQATT, CDR2 SNEGSKA (reference sequence). The CDR3 DNA reads as TGCAGTGCTAGTGGCAGGGGAGGAGTAGACACCGGGGAGCTGTTTTTT. It yields the protein CSASGRGGVDTGELFF.

This clonotype was seen many times. The chain joins TRBV5-8 to TRBJ2-7; 7 bases match TRBD1. With V trimmed by 1 base and J by 0 bases, 4 bases remained unmatched. The CDR3 runs 15 residues. CDR1 is SGHTS, CDR2 YDEGEE, per germline. In DNA, the CDR3 is TGTGCCAGCAGCTTGACAGGGGTGGGCTCCTACGAGCAGTACTTC. Amino acids: CASSLTGVGSYEQYF. The entire variable domain, with the rest obtained from reference TRBV5-8 and TRBJ2-7, is as follows: EAGVTQSPTHLIKTRGQQATLRCSPISGHTSVYWYQQALGLGLQFLLWYDEGEERNRGNFPPRFSGRQFPNYSSELNVNALELEDSALYLCASSLTGVGSYEQYFGPGTRLTVT.

The chain combines TRBV10-3 with TRBJ2-2; TRBD2 might be the D (7 bases). V was pared by 7 bases and J by 3 bases, with 12 bases between. The germline V gene encodes CDR1 ENHRY and CDR2 SYGVKD. This CDR3 has 14 residues. This CDR3 is CAITGGQYTGELFF. The DNA of the CDR3 is TGTGCCATCACCGGGGGGCAGTACACCGGGGAGCTGTTTTTT.

The chain employs TRBV7-3 and TRBJ2-3; 8 nucleotides line up with TRBD2. V trimming: 3 bases; J trimming: 3 bases; junction bases outside the gene matches: 11. CDR1 is SGHTA, CDR2 FQGTGA, per germline. CDR3 length: 17 amino acids. The CDR3 loop is CASSFLGRGVSTDTQYF. For the CDR3, the DNA is TGTGCCAGCAGCTTCCTTGGGCGGGGGGTCAGTACAGATACGCAGTATTTT.

The V gene is TRBV15, the J gene TRBJ2-1; TRBD2 matches 9 bases. CDR3 size: 14 residues. Germline CDR1 and CDR2: LNHNV and YYDKDF (reference sequence). Losses at the gene ends were 4 bases for V and 10 bases for J; bases not matched to a gene: 8. The CDR3 loop is CATSNGGGAQEQFF. In DNA, the CDR3 is TGTGCCACCAGCAACGGCGGGGGGGCCCAAGAGCAGTTCTTC.

CDR3 sequence: CASGGWNTEAFF. The CDR3 bases are TGTGCCAGCGGGGGATGGAACACTGAAGCTTTCTTT. The chain couples TRBV2 to TRBJ1-1, with a weak D call TRBD1 (5 bases). This CDR3 has 12 residues. Germline V gene data show CDR1 as SNHLY and CDR2 as FYNNEI. The V and J ends lost 8 bases and 1 base respectively, with 8 bases between them.